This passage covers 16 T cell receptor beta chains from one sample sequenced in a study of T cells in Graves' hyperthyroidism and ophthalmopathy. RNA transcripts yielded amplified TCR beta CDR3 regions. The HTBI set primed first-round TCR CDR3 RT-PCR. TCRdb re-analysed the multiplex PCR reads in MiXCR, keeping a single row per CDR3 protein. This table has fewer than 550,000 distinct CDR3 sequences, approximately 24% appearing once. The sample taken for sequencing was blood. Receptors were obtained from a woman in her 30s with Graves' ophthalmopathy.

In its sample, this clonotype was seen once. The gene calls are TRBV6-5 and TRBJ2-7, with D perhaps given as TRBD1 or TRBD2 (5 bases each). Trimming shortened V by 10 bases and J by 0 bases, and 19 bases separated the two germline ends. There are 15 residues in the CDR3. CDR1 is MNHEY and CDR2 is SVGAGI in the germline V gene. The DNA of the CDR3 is TGTGCCACCACTTCAGGGACGGGCCCCTCCTACGAGCAGTACTTC. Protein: CATTSGTGPSYEQYF.

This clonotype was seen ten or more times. Here the CDR3 DNA reads TGTGCCACGGGACAGGGGCTCCCCGGAACTGAAGCTTTCTTT. Translation gives CATGQGLPGTEAFF. V is TRBV2 and J is TRBJ1-1; 10 nucleotides line up with TRBD1. With V trimmed by 10 bases and J by 5 bases, 10 bases remained unmatched. The CDR3 has 14 residues. Germline V lookup: CDR1 SNHLY, CDR2 FYNNEI.

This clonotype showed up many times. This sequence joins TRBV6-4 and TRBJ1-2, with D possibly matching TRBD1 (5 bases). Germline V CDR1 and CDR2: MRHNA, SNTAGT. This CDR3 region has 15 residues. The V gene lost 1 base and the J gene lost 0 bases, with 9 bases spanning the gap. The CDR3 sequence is CASSDYGGANYGYTF. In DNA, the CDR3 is TGTGCCAGCAGTGACTACGGGGGGGCTAACTATGGCTACACCTTC.

In DNA form, the CDR3 reads TGTGCCAGCAGCTTAGAGAGGGGAGCGGGGCATGACGGGTACGAGCAGTACTTC. Translation: CASSLERGAGHDGYEQYF. V usage is TRBV11-2 and J usage is TRBJ2-7, with 7 bases that match TRBD2. The CDR3 extends over 18 amino acids. The V segment lost 0 bases and the J segment 4 bases; nucleotides outside the gene matches: 15. Per germline, CDR1 SGHAT and CDR2 FQNNGV.

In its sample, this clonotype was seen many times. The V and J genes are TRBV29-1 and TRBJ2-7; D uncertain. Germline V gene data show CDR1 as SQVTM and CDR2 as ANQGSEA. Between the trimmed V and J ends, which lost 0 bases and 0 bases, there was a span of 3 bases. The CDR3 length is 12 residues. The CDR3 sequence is CSVEDLSYEQYF. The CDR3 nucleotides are TGCAGCGTTGAAGACCTCTCCTACGAGCAGTACTTC.

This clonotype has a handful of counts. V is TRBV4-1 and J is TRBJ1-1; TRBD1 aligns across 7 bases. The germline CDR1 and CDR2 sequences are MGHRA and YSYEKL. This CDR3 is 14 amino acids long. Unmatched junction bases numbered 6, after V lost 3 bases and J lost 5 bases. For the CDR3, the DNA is TGCGCCAGCAGCCAGAACAACAGGGGAACTGAAGCTTTCTTT. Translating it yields CASSQNNRGTEAFF.

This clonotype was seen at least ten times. Here the CDR3 reads CASSLDRGIETQYF. CDR3 DNA sequence: TGTGCCAGCAGTTTAGACAGGGGTATCGAGACCCAGTACTTC. The chain couples TRBV6-5 to TRBJ2-5; 8 positions agree with TRBD1. CDR3 length: 14 residues. Unmatched junction bases numbered 6, after V lost 4 bases and J lost 5 bases. Per germline, CDR1 MNHEY and CDR2 SVGAGI.

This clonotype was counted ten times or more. The CDR3 loop reads CASSSIGVSGNSPLHF. The CDR3 region has the DNA TGTGCCAGCAGTTCGATCGGGGTATCGGGGAATTCACCCCTCCACTTT. This chain links TRBV27 with TRBJ1-6; the D is unclear. Germline lookup yields CDR1 MNHEY and CDR2 SMNVEV (reference sequence). The V and J ends lost 4 bases and 7 bases respectively, with 17 bases between them. This CDR3 region has 16 residues.

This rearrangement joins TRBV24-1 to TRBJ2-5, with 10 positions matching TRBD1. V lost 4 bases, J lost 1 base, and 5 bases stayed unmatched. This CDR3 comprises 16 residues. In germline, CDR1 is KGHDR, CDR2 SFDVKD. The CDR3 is CATSEAGQGIQETQYF. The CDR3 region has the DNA TGTGCCACCAGTGAAGCGGGACAGGGGATCCAAGAGACCCAGTACTTC.

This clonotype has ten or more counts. CDR3 sequence (DNA): TGTGCCACCAGCAGCCGGTCCGGGGAGCTGTTTTTT. Translated, it gives CATSSRSGELFF. V and J are TRBV15 and TRBJ2-2; unclear D gene. The CDR3 length is 12 residues. Germline CDR1 is LNHNV and CDR2 is YYDKDF (reference sequence). V was clipped by 3 bases and J by 6 bases, with 5 bases between them.

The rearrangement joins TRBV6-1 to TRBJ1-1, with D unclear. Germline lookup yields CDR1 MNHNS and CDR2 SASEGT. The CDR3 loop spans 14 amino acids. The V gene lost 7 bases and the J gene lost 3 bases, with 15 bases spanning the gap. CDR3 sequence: CASIKGGSDTEAFF. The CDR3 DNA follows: TGTGCCAGCATCAAGGGAGGTTCGGACACTGAAGCTTTCTTT.

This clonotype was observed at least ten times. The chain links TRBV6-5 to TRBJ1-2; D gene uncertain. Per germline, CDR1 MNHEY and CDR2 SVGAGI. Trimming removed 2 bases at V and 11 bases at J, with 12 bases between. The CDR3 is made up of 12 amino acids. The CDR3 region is CASSYEGVGYTF. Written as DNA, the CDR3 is TGTGCCAGCAGTTACGAGGGTGTGGGGTACACCTTC.

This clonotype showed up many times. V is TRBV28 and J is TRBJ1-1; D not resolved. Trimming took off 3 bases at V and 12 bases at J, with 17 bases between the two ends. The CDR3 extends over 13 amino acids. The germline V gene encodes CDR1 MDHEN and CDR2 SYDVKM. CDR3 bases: TGTGCCAGCAGTTTGTTGAGTGTCAGCAGGACTTTCTTT. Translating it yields CASSLLSVSRTFF.

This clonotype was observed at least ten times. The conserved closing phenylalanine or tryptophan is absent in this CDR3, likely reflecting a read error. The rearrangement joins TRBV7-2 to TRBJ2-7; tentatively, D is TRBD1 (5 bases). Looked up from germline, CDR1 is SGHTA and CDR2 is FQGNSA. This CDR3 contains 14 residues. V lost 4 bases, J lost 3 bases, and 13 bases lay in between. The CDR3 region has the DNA TGTGCCAGCAGCTGGGCGGTAGGGGACTACGAGCAGTACTAC. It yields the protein CASSWAVGDYEQYY.

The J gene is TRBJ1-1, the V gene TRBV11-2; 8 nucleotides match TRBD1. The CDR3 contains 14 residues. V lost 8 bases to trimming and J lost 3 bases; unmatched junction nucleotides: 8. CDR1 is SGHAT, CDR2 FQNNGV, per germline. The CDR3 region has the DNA TGTGCCAGCGGTTACCAGGGGGCGGACACTGAAGCTTTCTTT. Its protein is CASGYQGADTEAFF.

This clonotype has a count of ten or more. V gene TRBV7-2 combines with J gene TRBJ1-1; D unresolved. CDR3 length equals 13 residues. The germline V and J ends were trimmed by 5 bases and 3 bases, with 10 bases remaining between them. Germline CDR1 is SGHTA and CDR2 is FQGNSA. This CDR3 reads CASSISSHTEAFF. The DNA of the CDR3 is TGTGCCAGCAGCATCTCCTCGCACACTGAAGCTTTCTTT.